This T cell receptor beta chain was recorded in a study of T-cell reconstitution after alpha-beta-depleted transplantation in children. A library of TCRbeta sequences, prepared with unique molecular identifiers, was generated. TCRdb re-called the PCR reads with MiXCR, one entry per CDR3 protein. The repertoire has roughly 340,000 distinct CDR3 sequences, 15% to 20% of them found once; the top ten carry roughly 40%. Remarks on this clonotype: What it binds is not known.

Study-level points and caveats: Several hundred expanded graft clones reportedly were the source of alpha-beta T cells about two months after transplant.

Germline V lookup: CDR1 SGHVS, CDR2 FQNEAQ. Trimming removed 1 base from V and 4 bases from J, with 11 bases in between. The CDR3 loop spans 15 amino acids. The chain employs TRBV7-8 and TRBJ2-1; D gene unclear. Specimen: PBMCs, mostly from graft donor cells, collected 360 days after TCRalphabeta/CD19-depleted stem cell transplant. This receptor was taken from a male patient aged 2 to 10 who had a stem cell transplant for acute lymphoblastic leukemia, so the T cells may come from the graft donor. CDR3 residues: CASSLDGDRYNEQFF. The DNA for the CDR3 is TGTGCCAGCAGCTTAGACGGTGATCGGTACAATGAGCAGTTCTTC. The full variable domain, with the rest looked up from reference TRBV7-8 and TRBJ2-1, is GAGVSQSPRYKVAKRGQDVALRCDPISGHVSLFWYQQALGQGPEFLTYFQNEAQLDKSGLPSDRFFAERPEGSVSTLKIQRTQQEDSAVYLCASSLDGDRYNEQFFGPGTRLTVL.